This is a list of T cell receptor beta chains from one sample in a study of shared clonotypes between healthy human individuals. The table came from immunoSEQ multiplex PCR; TCRdb's copy has only in-frame clones and leaves some out. This repertoire shows more than 1 million clones, about 80% found once; its top ten account for more than 0.45%. Sample: memory CD4+ T cells from PBMCs. The receptors shown here come from a man aged 18 to 35 in good health. Some clones in this sample may be carry-over from other donors' samples. CDR3s include the opening cysteine and the closing phenylalanine or tryptophan. A D gene is named only where the DNA matches it firmly. The size entry is marked missing in some rows and otherwise reads once, few, many or a size class.

V	J	size	D	CDR3	DNA
TRBV2	TRBJ1-1	once	NA	CASSETALSTEAFF	TGTGCCAGCAGTGAAACCGCTCTATCCACTGAAGCTTTCTTT
TRBV6-1	TRBJ1-4	NA	NA	CASRASGGINEKLFF	TGTGCCAGCAGAGCATCTGGGGGGATTAATGAAAAACTGTTTTTT
TRBV5-1	TRBJ2-3	NA	NA	CASSQSQGGNTQYF	TGCGCCAGCAGCCAAAGCCAAGGGGGTAATACGCAGTATTTT
TRBV7-9	TRBJ2-1	NA	TRBD2	CASSSLAGANPNEQFF	TGTGCCAGCAGCTCTCTAGCGGGAGCCAATCCCAATGAGCAGTTCTTC
TRBV11-1	TRBJ2-1	NA	TRBD2	CASGIRLASYNEQFF	TGTGCCAGCGGAATCCGACTAGCGTCCTACAATGAGCAGTTCTTC
TRBV11-2	TRBJ1-1	NA	TRBD1	CASSQRQGLNTEAFF	TGTGCCAGCAGCCAGCGACAGGGTCTGAACACTGAAGCTTTCTTT
TRBV2	TRBJ1-5	NA	NA	CASRTGHQPQHF	TGTGCCAGCAGAACAGGGCATCAGCCCCAGCATTTT
TRBV9	TRBJ1-2	NA	NA	CASSVGERRYGYTF	TGTGCCAGCAGCGTGGGTGAGAGACGTTATGGCTACACCTTC
TRBV11-2	TRBJ1-1	medium-sized	NA	CASSPGQNTEAFF	TGTGCCAGCAGCCCCGGACAGAACACTGAAGCTTTCTTT
TRBV28	TRBJ1-5	NA	TRBD1	CASSSDRGRSNQPQHF	TGTGCCAGCAGTTCCGACAGGGGTCGGAGCAATCAGCCCCAGCATTTT
TRBV27	TRBJ2-1	NA	TRBD2	CASSLSPWRGLAGHNEQFF	TGTGCCAGCAGTTTATCGCCCTGGCGGGGGCTAGCGGGCCACAATGAGCAGTTCTTC
TRBV5-1	TRBJ2-2	NA	NA	CASSLEDDGELFF	TGCGCCAGCAGCTTGGAGGATGACGGGGAGCTGTTTTTT
TRBV2	TRBJ1-2	NA	TRBD1	CASRGGQGDGYTF	TGTGCCAGCAGGGGCGGACAGGGGGACGGCTACACCTTC
TRBV5-1	TRBJ2-3	NA	NA	CASWYGSPPDTQYF	TGCGCCAGCTGGTACGGGAGCCCCCCAGATACGCAGTATTTT
TRBV18	TRBJ1-5	NA	NA	CASSPSNQGYQPQHF	TGTGCCAGCTCACCTTCAAATCAGGGGTATCAGCCCCAGCATTTT
TRBV14	TRBJ2-2	once	NA	CASSLLRAGAGELFF	TGTGCCAGCAGCCTCTTAAGGGCCGGGGCCGGGGAGCTGTTTTTT
TRBV7-6	TRBJ1-6	many	NA	CASSPFRSRGSSPLHF	TGTGCCAGCAGCCCCTTTCGGAGCAGGGGAAGTTCACCCCTCCACTTT
TRBV6-6	TRBJ1-2	NA	TRBD1	CASDRANYGYTF	TGTGCCAGCGACAGGGCCAACTATGGCTACACCTTC
TRBV29-1	TRBJ2-7	few	TRBD2	CSAGGTGTSYEQYF	TGCAGCGCGGGAGGTACCGGGACCTCCTACGAGCAGTACTTC
TRBV27	TRBJ2-3	NA	NA	CASSLSGDTQYF	TGTGCCAGCAGTTTAAGCGGGGATACGCAGTATTTT
TRBV30	TRBJ2-7	NA	TRBD1	CAWSVQGALYEQYF	TGTGCCTGGAGTGTACAGGGGGCTTTGTACGAGCAGTACTTC
TRBV6-5	TRBJ1-2	few	NA	CASSPGGDYGYTF	TGTGCCAGCAGCCCTGGGGGGGACTATGGCTACACCTTC
TRBV2	TRBJ2-2	NA	TRBD1	CASRTGLRTGELFF	TGTGCCAGCAGGACAGGGTTGCGCACCGGGGAGCTGTTTTTT
TRBV5-6	TRBJ1-5	NA	NA	CASSLSTGPQHF	TGTGCCAGCAGCTTGAGTACTGGACCCCAGCATTTT
TRBV9	TRBJ1-2	few	NA	CASSVYRDGYTF	TGTGCCAGCAGCGTTTACAGAGATGGCTACACCTTC
TRBV9	TRBJ2-5	NA	NA	CASSVGMTDTKETQYF	TGTGCCAGCAGCGTAGGCATGACGGACACTAAAGAGACCCAGTACTTC
TRBV27	TRBJ2-7	once	TRBD2	CASRPRLARVGEQYF	TGTGCCAGCAGACCCAGACTAGCCCGAGTCGGTGAGCAGTACTTC
TRBV25-1	TRBJ1-5	NA	NA	CASSLGGRFSNQPQHF	TGTGCCAGCAGCCTTGGAGGGAGATTTAGCAATCAGCCCCAGCATTTT
TRBV27	TRBJ2-7	NA	NA	CASSLSLTGSYEQYF	TGTGCCAGCAGTTTATCGCTTACGGGATCCTACGAGCAGTACTTC
TRBV18	TRBJ1-1	NA	NA	CASSPGENTEAFF	TGTGCCAGCTCACCGGGGGAGAACACTGAAGCTTTCTTT
TRBV18	TRBJ1-1	NA	NA	CASSPIHIEAFF	TGTGCCAGCTCACCTATTCACATCGAAGCTTTCTTT
TRBV18	TRBJ1-4	few	TRBD1	CASSPPGQGNEKLFF	TGTGCCAGCTCACCCCCGGGACAGGGGAACGAAAAACTGTTTTTT
TRBV2	TRBJ2-1	once	TRBD2	CASSAGLAGEGEQFF	TGTGCCAGCAGCGCGGGACTAGCGGGAGAGGGCGAGCAGTTCTTC
TRBV29-1	TRBJ2-1	NA	NA	CSVGPRLSTHNEQFF	TGCAGCGTTGGACCTCGGTTGAGTACACACAATGAGCAGTTCTTC
TRBV18	TRBJ2-2	few	NA	CASSLQDPSNTGELFF	TGTGCCAGCTCACTTCAAGATCCCTCGAACACCGGGGAGCTGTTTTTT
TRBV11-3	TRBJ1-1	NA	NA	CASSSTGPPNTEAFF	TGTGCCAGCAGCTCAACCGGGCCACCGAACACTGAAGCTTTCTTT
TRBV29-1	TRBJ2-7	NA	TRBD1	CSVDFGTGGGEQYF	TGCAGCGTTGACTTCGGGACAGGGGGAGGCGAGCAGTACTTC
TRBV7-2	TRBJ2-2	NA	NA	CASSYLGAPDTGELFF	TGTGCCAGCAGCTACCTCGGCGCCCCCGACACCGGGGAGCTGTTTTTT
TRBV13	TRBJ1-1	NA	NA	CASSPLQGVDTEAFF	TGTGCCAGCAGCCCCTTACAAGGGGTTGACACTGAAGCTTTCTTT
TRBV21-1	TRBJ2-2	NA	NA	CASSKTSGIGRTGELFF	TGTGCCAGCAGCAAGACTAGCGGGATCGGTCGCACCGGGGAGCTGTTTTTT
TRBV15	TRBJ2-3	NA	NA	CATSRDGADTQYF	TGTGCCACCAGCAGAGATGGGGCAGATACGCAGTATTTT
TRBV7-8	TRBJ2-7	NA	NA	CASSSSREQYF	TGTGCCAGCAGCTCCTCAAGAGAGCAGTACTTC
TRBV6-1	TRBJ1-5	NA	NA	CASHPGPGQPQHF	TGTGCCAGCCACCCGGGCCCCGGGCAGCCCCAGCATTTT
TRBV7-9	TRBJ2-7	many	NA	CASSLTPPGEQYF	TGTGCCAGCAGTCTTACCCCCCCGGGGGAGCAGTACTTC
TRBV5-4	TRBJ1-3	few	TRBD1	CASSLAGTGRNTIYF	TGTGCCAGCAGCTTGGCCGGGACAGGGAGAAACACCATATATTTT
TRBV10-2	TRBJ2-3	NA	NA	CASSHRVSTDTQYF	TGCGCCAGCAGTCACAGGGTTAGCACAGATACGCAGTATTTT
TRBV6-5	TRBJ2-1	NA	TRBD2	CASRTPGLAGEQFF	TGTGCCAGCCGGACCCCGGGACTAGCGGGTGAGCAGTTCTTC
TRBV6-6	TRBJ2-5	NA	NA	CASSYSIRSETQYF	TGTGCCAGCAGTTACTCGATACGCTCGGAGACCCAGTACTTC
TRBV7-3	TRBJ1-1	NA	NA	CASSLGLYTEAFF	TGTGCCAGCAGCCTCGGTTTGTACACTGAAGCTTTCTTT
TRBV9	TRBJ2-1	NA	NA	CASSVVAAGSRYNEQFF	TGTGCCAGCAGCGTGGTAGCGGCGGGATCCCGCTACAATGAGCAGTTCTTC
TRBV7-2	TRBJ1-1	NA	TRBD1	CASSTGGALPGAFF	TGTGCCAGCTCGACAGGGGGTGCCTTGCCAGGAGCTTTCTTT
TRBV28	TRBJ2-3	once	NA	CASSSPHADTQYF	TGTGCCAGCAGTTCCCCCCATGCAGATACGCAGTATTTT
TRBV6-5	TRBJ1-1	NA	NA	CASERALGQHSEAFF	TGTGCCAGCGAAAGGGCCCTAGGACAGCACTCTGAAGCTTTCTTT
TRBV7-6	TRBJ2-6	NA	NA	CASSTPGGANVLTF	TGTGCCAGCAGCACCCCGGGAGGGGCCAACGTCCTGACTTTC